These 4 T cell receptor beta chains share one sample of origin, sequenced in a study of identical twins' blood T cells. TCRdb redid the calling of the 5' RACE reads with MiXCR, one entry per CDR3 protein. The data hold 350,000 to 450,000 distinct CDR3 sequences, with 28% observed a single time. The sequenced sample consisted of PBMCs. These receptors all come from a woman aged 18 to 49 in good health.

The J gene is TRBJ2-4, the V gene TRBV29-1; TRBD1 might be the D (6 bases). There are 13 residues in the CDR3. V was shortened by 5 bases and J by 4 bases, with 12 bases between the two germline ends. Germline V CDR1 and CDR2: SQVTM, ANQGSEA. CDR3 sequence (DNA): TGCAGCGTTCCAGGGGTCGGGAAAAACATTCAGTACTTC. Protein: CSVPGVGKNIQYF. Combining the CDR3 with reference TRBV29-1 and TRBJ2-4 gives the whole variable domain SAVISQKPSRDICQRGTSLTIQCQVDSQVTMMFWYRQQPGQSLTLIATANQGSEATYESGFVIDKFPISRPNLTFSTLTVSNMSPEDSSIYLCSVPGVGKNIQYFGAGTRLSVL.

Regarding this clonotype: It may be a read error: a sequence one base away is much more abundant. The genes are TRBV10-3 and TRBJ2-3; D not resolved. The last part of the DNA fits TRBJ1-5 better; the J call may be wrong. The CDR3 length is 14 residues. Germline CDR1 reads ENHRY; CDR2 reads SYGVKD. CDR3: CAISSGKGTDTQHF. DNA of the CDR3: TGTGCCATCAGTTCGGGAAAAGGTACAGATACGCAGCATTTT.

The rearrangement uses TRBV4-3 and TRBJ1-5; unclear D gene. Germline V gives CDR1 LGHNA, CDR2 YSLEER. This CDR3 is built from 12 residues. V lost 0 bases, J lost 9 bases, and 6 bases lay in between. The CDR3 region is CASSQDRGPQHF. The CDR3 DNA reads as TGCGCCAGCAGCCAAGACCGGGGGCCCCAGCATTTT.

CDR3 protein: CASTLERATGELFF. In DNA, the CDR3 is TGTGCCAGCACTCTTGAAAGGGCCACCGGGGAGCTGTTTTTT. This chain connects TRBV11-2 to TRBJ2-2; D call uncertain. CDR3 length: 14 residues. The V gene lost 7 bases and the J gene lost 4 bases, with 13 bases spanning the gap. Germline assignment: CDR1 SGHAT and CDR2 FQNNGV.